These T cell receptor beta chains were read from a single sample in a study of blood T cell repertoires in COVID-19. Repertoires were generated with immunoSEQ multiplex PCR, while TCRdb's copy carries only in-frame clones and drops some. The top ten hold under 2% of the sample, which has 300,000 or so clones, about 82% seen once. Sequencing used peripheral blood. These receptors were collected from a woman in her 50s with acute or convalescent COVID-19. The CDR3 runs from the conserved cysteine through the conserved F or W. Each record gives: V gene, clone size, D gene, J gene, CDR3 protein, CDR3 DNA. The D gene is left open where the match is weak. Clone size appears in some rows only: once, few, many, or a class for an expanded clone.

v_call: TRBV6-6; clone_size: -; d_call: TRBD2; j_call: TRBJ2-3; cdr3_aa: CASSSLTSGRMDTQYF; cdr3_nt: TGTGCCAGCAGTTCCCTCACTAGCGGGAGGATGGATACGCAGTATTTT
v_call: TRBV24-1; clone_size: -; d_call: -; j_call: TRBJ1-2; cdr3_aa: CATSDADTNYGYTF; cdr3_nt: TGTGCCACCAGTGATGCTGACACAAACTATGGCTACACCTTC
v_call: TRBV7-9; clone_size: -; d_call: -; j_call: TRBJ1-1; cdr3_aa: CASSVRLNTEAFF; cdr3_nt: TGTGCCAGCAGCGTCCGCCTAAACACTGAAGCTTTCTTT
v_call: TRBV18; clone_size: -; d_call: TRBD1; j_call: TRBJ1-6; cdr3_aa: CASSPTDRGYSPLHF; cdr3_nt: TGTGCCAGCTCACCAACGGACAGGGGATATTCACCCCTCCACTTT
v_call: TRBV3-1/TRBV3-2; clone_size: once; d_call: -; j_call: TRBJ1-5; cdr3_aa: CASSQELGRGPQPQHF; cdr3_nt: TGTGCCAGCAGCCAAGAATTAGGCAGGGGCCCCCAGCCCCAGCATTTT
v_call: TRBV24-1; clone_size: -; d_call: TRBD2; j_call: TRBJ2-1; cdr3_aa: CATSDSGTSRDNEQFF; cdr3_nt: TGTGCCACCAGTGATTCCGGGACTAGCAGGGACAATGAGCAGTTCTTC
v_call: TRBV19; clone_size: -; d_call: TRBD1; j_call: TRBJ1-5; cdr3_aa: CASSMEQGRRNQPQHF; cdr3_nt: TGTGCCAGTAGTATGGAACAGGGGCGGCGCAATCAGCCCCAGCATTTT
v_call: TRBV7-2; clone_size: -; d_call: TRBD2; j_call: TRBJ2-6; cdr3_aa: CASSLRALAGGGANVLTF; cdr3_nt: TGTGCCAGCAGCTTAAGGGCCCTAGCGGGAGGCGGGGCCAACGTCCTGACTTTC
v_call: TRBV10-3; clone_size: once; d_call: TRBD1; j_call: TRBJ1-6; cdr3_aa: CAISAQGAGTDSPLHF; cdr3_nt: TGTGCCATCAGCGCCCAGGGGGCTGGGACAGATTCACCCCTCCACTTT
v_call: TRBV5-1; clone_size: -; d_call: -; j_call: TRBJ2-2; cdr3_aa: CASSLGPLSANTGELFF; cdr3_nt: TGCGCCAGCAGCTTGGGGCCTCTTAGCGCAAACACCGGGGAGCTATTTTTT
v_call: TRBV28; clone_size: -; d_call: -; j_call: TRBJ1-2; cdr3_aa: CASSLYPSGYGYTF; cdr3_nt: TGTGCCAGCAGTCTCTACCCCTCGGGTTATGGCTACACCTTC
v_call: TRBV30; clone_size: -; d_call: -; j_call: TRBJ1-1; cdr3_aa: CAWTGGMNTEAFF; cdr3_nt: TGTGCCTGGACGGGAGGGATGAACACTGAAGCTTTCTTT
v_call: TRBV7-2; clone_size: -; d_call: TRBD1; j_call: TRBJ1-5; cdr3_aa: CASSGTVNQPQHF; cdr3_nt: TGTGCCAGCAGCGGGACAGTCAATCAGCCCCAGCATTTT
v_call: TRBV18; clone_size: few; d_call: -; j_call: TRBJ1-2; cdr3_aa: CASSEGRQDFYGYTF; cdr3_nt: TGTGCCAGCTCAGAGGGACGACAGGACTTCTATGGCTACACCTTC
v_call: TRBV28; clone_size: -; d_call: -; j_call: TRBJ2-5; cdr3_aa: CASSIDRTTTQYF; cdr3_nt: TGTGCCAGCAGTATCGACAGAACAACGACCCAGTACTTC
v_call: TRBV28; clone_size: -; d_call: TRBD1; j_call: TRBJ1-1; cdr3_aa: CATAGTGRAFF; cdr3_nt: TGTGCCACCGCGGGGACAGGGAGAGCTTTCTTT
v_call: TRBV6-6; clone_size: -; d_call: TRBD1; j_call: TRBJ1-2; cdr3_aa: CASRTPGTGGFGYTF; cdr3_nt: TGTGCCAGCAGAACACCCGGGACAGGGGGTTTTGGCTACACCTTC
v_call: TRBV27; clone_size: -; d_call: -; j_call: TRBJ1-1; cdr3_aa: CASGTGNTEAFF; cdr3_nt: TGTGCCAGCGGCACAGGGAACACTGAAGCTTTCTTT
v_call: TRBV28; clone_size: -; d_call: TRBD2; j_call: TRBJ2-1; cdr3_aa: CASSSGLAYNEQFF; cdr3_nt: TGTGCCAGCAGTTCGGGACTAGCCTACAATGAGCAGTTCTTC
v_call: TRBV5-1; clone_size: -; d_call: TRBD2; j_call: TRBJ2-3; cdr3_aa: CASSFPRSSGKTDTQYF; cdr3_nt: TGCGCCAGCAGCTTCCCACGGTCTAGCGGGAAGACAGATACGCAGTATTTT
v_call: TRBV7-9; clone_size: -; d_call: TRBD1; j_call: TRBJ1-4; cdr3_aa: CASSRADRVLNEKLFF; cdr3_nt: TGTGCCAGCAGCCGGGCCGACAGGGTCCTGAATGAAAAACTGTTTTTT
v_call: TRBV15; clone_size: -; d_call: TRBD1; j_call: TRBJ2-6; cdr3_aa: CATSRITYPGQGFTGANVLTF; cdr3_nt: TGTGCCACCAGCAGGATAACCTATCCGGGACAGGGCTTCACCGGGGCCAACGTCCTGACTTTC
v_call: TRBV3-1/TRBV3-2; clone_size: -; d_call: TRBD1; j_call: TRBJ1-1; cdr3_aa: CASSQEGRGTEAFF; cdr3_nt: TGTGCCAGCAGCCAAGAGGGCAGGGGGACTGAAGCTTTCTTT
v_call: TRBV11-2; clone_size: -; d_call: -; j_call: TRBJ1-6; cdr3_aa: CASSSLSENSPLHF; cdr3_nt: TGTGCCAGCAGCTCCCTATCGGAGAATTCACCCCTCCACTTT
v_call: TRBV5-4; clone_size: -; d_call: TRBD1; j_call: TRBJ2-1; cdr3_aa: CASSSDRGAYNEQFF; cdr3_nt: TGTGCCAGCAGCTCGGACAGGGGGGCCTACAATGAGCAGTTCTTC
v_call: TRBV9; clone_size: -; d_call: TRBD1; j_call: TRBJ2-7; cdr3_aa: CASSVQGAGEQYF; cdr3_nt: TGTGCCAGCAGCGTCCAGGGGGCGGGCGAGCAGTACTTC
v_call: TRBV7-9; clone_size: -; d_call: TRBD1; j_call: TRBJ2-5; cdr3_aa: CASSPALGRGQGVETQYF; cdr3_nt: TGTGCCAGCAGCCCCGCCTTGGGTCGAGGACAGGGAGTAGAGACCCAGTACTTC
v_call: TRBV7-9; clone_size: -; d_call: -; j_call: TRBJ2-3; cdr3_aa: CASSVGLSADTQYF; cdr3_nt: TGTGCCAGCAGCGTCGGACTAAGCGCAGATACGCAGTATTTT
v_call: TRBV25-1; clone_size: once; d_call: TRBD2; j_call: TRBJ2-2; cdr3_aa: CASRPLAGYSNTGELFF; cdr3_nt: TGTGCCAGCCGCCCCCTAGCGGGTTACTCGAACACCGGGGAGCTGTTTTTT
v_call: TRBV5-5; clone_size: -; d_call: TRBD1; j_call: TRBJ1-4; cdr3_aa: CASSDDRVDEKLFF; cdr3_nt: TGTGCCAGCAGCGACGACAGGGTGGATGAAAAACTGTTTTTT
v_call: TRBV6-5; clone_size: -; d_call: TRBD1; j_call: TRBJ2-2; cdr3_aa: CASSYQYRGEGELFF; cdr3_nt: TGTGCCAGCAGTTACCAATACAGGGGGGAAGGGGAGCTGTTTTTT
v_call: TRBV7-6; clone_size: -; d_call: TRBD2; j_call: TRBJ2-1; cdr3_aa: CASSSNLLAGGLEQFF; cdr3_nt: TGTGCCAGCAGCTCGAATCTACTAGCGGGAGGGCTCGAGCAGTTCTTC
v_call: TRBV7-3; clone_size: -; d_call: -; j_call: TRBJ2-7; cdr3_aa: CASSLFPGYEQYF; cdr3_nt: TGTGCCAGCAGCTTATTTCCCGGCTACGAGCAGTACTTC
v_call: TRBV14; clone_size: once; d_call: -; j_call: TRBJ2-2; cdr3_aa: CASSPRLNTGELFF; cdr3_nt: TGTGCCAGCAGCCCCCGACTCAACACCGGGGAGCTGTTTTTT
v_call: TRBV11-3; clone_size: -; d_call: TRBD1; j_call: TRBJ2-7; cdr3_aa: CASSSKQGSYEQYF; cdr3_nt: TGTGCCAGCAGCTCTAAACAGGGGTCCTACGAGCAGTACTTC
v_call: TRBV11-2; clone_size: -; d_call: -; j_call: TRBJ1-2; cdr3_aa: CASSPQGISYGYTF; cdr3_nt: TGTGCCAGCAGCCCCCAGGGAATCAGCTATGGCTACACCTTC
v_call: TRBV4-2; clone_size: -; d_call: TRBD1; j_call: TRBJ1-5; cdr3_aa: CASSLGTAYSNQPQHF; cdr3_nt: TGTGCCAGCAGCCTTGGGACAGCCTATAGCAATCAGCCCCAGCATTTT
v_call: TRBV19; clone_size: -; d_call: TRBD1; j_call: TRBJ1-1; cdr3_aa: CASSRGQGVTEAFF; cdr3_nt: TGTGCCAGTAGTCGTGGACAGGGCGTCACTGAAGCTTTCTTT
v_call: TRBV29-1; clone_size: -; d_call: TRBD1; j_call: TRBJ1-4; cdr3_aa: CSVSGTVNEKLFF; cdr3_nt: TGCAGCGTTTCCGGGACAGTTAATGAAAAACTGTTTTTT
v_call: TRBV28; clone_size: -; d_call: TRBD1; j_call: TRBJ2-1; cdr3_aa: CASSFLGQGKVEQFF; cdr3_nt: TGTGCCAGCAGTTTCTTGGGACAGGGTAAGGTAGAGCAGTTCTTC
v_call: TRBV28; clone_size: -; d_call: TRBD1; j_call: TRBJ2-5; cdr3_aa: CASVKGQQETQYF; cdr3_nt: TGTGCCAGCGTAAAGGGACAGCAAGAGACCCAGTACTTC
v_call: TRBV5-1; clone_size: -; d_call: -; j_call: TRBJ2-5; cdr3_aa: CASRRDSAQETQYF; cdr3_nt: TGCGCCAGCAGACGGGACTCCGCACAAGAGACCCAGTACTTC
v_call: TRBV5-1; clone_size: -; d_call: TRBD1; j_call: TRBJ1-1; cdr3_aa: CASSPGQGANTEAFF; cdr3_nt: TGCGCCAGCAGTCCCGGACAGGGAGCGAACACTGAAGCTTTCTTT
v_call: TRBV28; clone_size: -; d_call: -; j_call: TRBJ1-5; cdr3_aa: CASKTGTFYSNQPQHF; cdr3_nt: TGTGCCAGCAAAACCGGGACATTTTATAGCAATCAGCCCCAGCATTTT
v_call: TRBV11-1; clone_size: -; d_call: TRBD2; j_call: TRBJ2-1; cdr3_aa: CASSPLAGGTYNEQFF; cdr3_nt: TGTGCCAGCAGCCCCCTAGCGGGAGGTACCTACAATGAGCAGTTCTTC
v_call: TRBV6-5; clone_size: -; d_call: TRBD1; j_call: TRBJ2-7; cdr3_aa: CASRERGPYEQYF; cdr3_nt: TGTGCCAGCAGGGAGAGGGGGCCCTACGAGCAGTACTTC
v_call: TRBV4-3; clone_size: -; d_call: TRBD2; j_call: TRBJ2-1; cdr3_aa: CASSQVLAGTHNEQFF; cdr3_nt: TGCGCCAGCAGCCAAGTGTTAGCGGGAACCCACAATGAGCAGTTCTTC
v_call: TRBV5-1; clone_size: -; d_call: TRBD2; j_call: TRBJ2-1; cdr3_aa: CASSSPYRTSGAEQFF; cdr3_nt: TGCGCCAGCAGCTCCCCTTACCGGACTAGCGGGGCTGAGCAGTTCTTC
v_call: TRBV3-1/TRBV3-2; clone_size: -; d_call: TRBD2; j_call: TRBJ2-1; cdr3_aa: CASSQLAGSSYNEQFF; cdr3_nt: TGTGCCAGCAGCCAGCTAGCGGGGAGCTCCTACAATGAGCAGTTCTTC
v_call: TRBV28; clone_size: -; d_call: TRBD1; j_call: TRBJ1-1; cdr3_aa: CASSSPGTGVWTEAFF; cdr3_nt: TGTGCCAGCAGCTCTCCCGGGACAGGGGTCTGGACTGAAGCTTTCTTT
v_call: TRBV25-1; clone_size: -; d_call: TRBD1; j_call: TRBJ2-1; cdr3_aa: CASRDRPYNEQFF; cdr3_nt: TGTGCCAGCCGGGACAGACCCTACAATGAGCAGTTCTTC
v_call: TRBV30; clone_size: -; d_call: -; j_call: TRBJ2-6; cdr3_aa: CAWTQWGRSGANVLTF; cdr3_nt: TGTGCCTGGACCCAATGGGGCCGCTCTGGGGCCAACGTCCTGACTTTC
v_call: TRBV4-3; clone_size: -; d_call: -; j_call: TRBJ2-6; cdr3_aa: CASSQDVVRRGYSGANVLTF; cdr3_nt: TGCGCCAGCAGCCAAGATGTGGTAAGGAGGGGTTACTCTGGGGCCAACGTCCTGACTTTC
v_call: TRBV4-1; clone_size: -; d_call: -; j_call: TRBJ2-7; cdr3_aa: CASSQDSHSSYEQYF; cdr3_nt: TGCGCCAGCAGCCAAGATTCTCACAGCTCCTACGAGCAGTACTTC